The 21 T cell receptor beta chains in this list originate from one sample, sequenced in a study of blood T cell repertoires in COVID-19. Clones were sequenced by immunoSEQ multiplex PCR, and TCRdb holds only the in-frame ones, with some missing. The sample contains under 45,000 clones, more than 85% of which appear only once. The sequenced sample consisted of peripheral blood. The receptor source for this set is a man in his 60s with active or convalescent COVID-19.

The chain links TRBV9 to TRBJ2-7; TRBD1 aligns across 7 bases. J gave up 0 bases and V 3 bases, and 6 bases lay outside the gene matches. This CDR3 has 15 residues. Germline loops: CDR1 SGDLS, CDR2 YYNGEE. CDR3: CASSDPGQSSYEQYF. CDR3 in DNA: TGTGCCAGCAGCGACCCGGGACAGAGCTCCTACGAGCAGTACTTC.

The genes are TRBV6-5 and TRBJ1-2; a weak D match, TRBD1 (5 bases). This CDR3 has 15 amino acids. Germline CDR1 is MNHEY and CDR2 is SVGAGI. With 0 bases removed from V and 6 bases from J, the gap between germline ends came to 14 bases. As DNA, the CDR3 is TGTGCCAGCAGTTACTCGAACCCCAGGGCGGATGGCTACACCTTC. Its translation: CASSYSNPRADGYTF.

V gene TRBV21-1 combines with J gene TRBJ2-7; TRBD2 is the table's D call and was not checked against the DNA. TRBV21-1 is marked as a pseudogene. The CDR3 is 13 amino acids. For the CDR3, the DNA is TGTGCCAGCAGGTGGAGGGCCCCCAGGGAGCAGTACTTC. Amino acid sequence: CASRWRAPREQYF.

The J gene is TRBJ2-3, the V gene TRBV7-9, with TRBD2 identical over 7 bases. Per the germline V gene, CDR1 is SEHNR and CDR2 is FQNEAQ (reference sequence). This CDR3 spans 16 amino acids. V gave up 5 bases and J gave up 0 bases; unmatched junction bases: 8. CDR3 amino acids: CASSPTLASSTDTQYF. The CDR3 region has the DNA TGTGCCAGCAGCCCAACACTAGCGTCTAGCACAGATACGCAGTATTTT.

The J gene is TRBJ1-1, the V gene TRBV6-6; the match to TRBD1 covers 7 bases. This CDR3 is 13 amino acids long. Losses at the gene ends were 2 bases for V and 3 bases for J; bases not matched to a gene: 0. CDR1 is MNHNY, CDR2 SVGAGI, per germline (reference sequence). DNA of the CDR3: TGTGCCAGCAGTTACGGACAGGACACTGAAGCTTTCTTT. This gives the protein CASSYGQDTEAFF.

The rearrangement joins TRBV5-1 to TRBJ1-1; TRBD1 might be the D (6 bases). CDR1 is SGHRS and CDR2 is YFSETQ in the germline V gene. Trimming removed 3 bases from V and 1 base from J, with 10 bases in between. The CDR3 loop spans 14 amino acids. CDR3 sequence (DNA): TGCGCCAGCAGCTGGGGACATACGAACACTGAAGCTTTCTTT. It codes for CASSWGHTNTEAFF.

V gene TRBV27 combines with J gene TRBJ1-6; no clear D. Trimming took off 4 bases at V and 7 bases at J, with 14 bases between the two ends. This CDR3 comprises 15 residues. The V gene's germline CDR1 is MNHEY and CDR2 SMNVEV (reference sequence). CDR3: CASSSPGYGNSPLHF. In nucleotides, the CDR3 is TGTGCCAGCAGTTCCCCCGGCTACGGGAATTCACCCCTCCACTTT.

The chain joins TRBV11-2 to TRBJ1-3, with 7 bases fitting TRBD1. The CDR3 consists of 14 residues. Germline-derived CDR1 and CDR2 are SGHAT and FQNNGV. V lost 4 bases to trimming and J lost 7 bases; unmatched junction nucleotides: 7. CDR3 region: CASSSGTVPNTIYF. For the CDR3, the DNA is TGTGCCAGCAGCTCCGGGACAGTCCCCAACACCATATATTTT.

The gene calls are TRBV18 and TRBJ2-7; TRBD1 aligns across 12 bases. This CDR3 is 14 amino acids long. V shed 3 bases and J 7 bases; nucleotides not matched to a gene: 4. CDR1 KGHSH and CDR2 LQKENI come from the germline V gene. For the CDR3, the DNA is TGTGCCAGCTCACCCGGGACAGGGGGCCGGGAGCAGTACTTC. It codes for CASSPGTGGREQYF. The full variable domain, its missing parts supplied by reference TRBV18 and TRBJ2-7, is NAGVMQNPRHLVRRRGQEARLRCSPMKGHSHVYWYRQLPEEGLKFMVYLQKENIIDESGMPKERFSAEFPKEGPSILRIQQVVRGDSAAYFCASSPGTGGREQYFGPGTRLTVT.

The V and J genes are TRBV9 and TRBJ1-3; unclear D gene. This CDR3 has 16 residues. V dropped 0 bases and J dropped 1 base, with 11 bases sitting between them. Germline loops: CDR1 SGDLS, CDR2 YYNGEE. CDR3 loop: CASSVEEGRSGNTIYF. CDR3 in DNA: TGTGCCAGCAGCGTAGAGGAAGGGAGGTCTGGAAACACCATATATTTT.

The rearrangement uses TRBV19 and TRBJ2-3; TRBD2 is a possible D gene (6 bases). The CDR3 has 16 residues. Germline values: CDR1 LNHDA, CDR2 SQIVND (reference sequence). With 1 base removed from V and 3 bases from J, the gap between germline ends came to 14 bases. CDR3 nucleotides: TGTGCCAGTAGTATAGGGAGGAGGGTAGGAACAGATACGCAGTATTTT. Its translation is CASSIGRRVGTDTQYF.

The CDR3: CAWSGASGQSAFF. The CDR3 nucleotides are TGTGCCTGGAGTGGGGCCTCGGGACAGTCGGCTTTCTTT. The chain links TRBV30 to TRBJ1-1; TRBD1 aligns across 7 bases. This CDR3 comprises 13 residues. V gave up 1 base and J gave up 11 bases; unmatched junction bases: 10. CDR1 and CDR2 (germline): GTSNPN, SVGIG (reference sequence). Filled out from reference TRBV30 and TRBJ1-1, the complete variable domain reads SQTIHQWPATLVQPVGSPLSLECTVEGTSNPNLYWYRQAAGRGLQLLFYSVGIGQISSEVPQNLSASRPQDRQFILSSKKLLLSDSGFYLCAWSGASGQSAFFGQGTRLTVV.

The chain employs TRBV30 and TRBJ1-4; maybe TRBD1 (6 bases). The CDR3 is made up of 15 amino acids. The V end lost 2 bases, the J end lost 11 bases, and 21 bases lay between the germline ends. Germline V lookup: CDR1 GTSNPN, CDR2 SVGIG (reference sequence). In DNA, the CDR3 is TGTGCCTGGAGTAAGAACACCAGGGGAATAGGGAAACTGTTTTTT. Protein sequence: CAWSKNTRGIGKLFF.

This chain links TRBV6-5 with TRBJ2-1; D is undetermined. V was cut by 6 bases and J by 0 bases, with 12 bases left in between. Germline CDR1 MNHEY, CDR2 SVGAGI. This CDR3 spans 15 amino acids. CDR3 sequence reads: CASSRLAVSYNEQFF. In DNA form, the CDR3 reads TGTGCCAGCAGCCGCTTGGCAGTCTCCTACAATGAGCAGTTCTTC.

This clone was detected once. The rearrangement links TRBV7-8 to TRBJ1-1; 7 bases agree with TRBD1. The V gene's germline CDR1 is SGHVS and CDR2 FQNEAQ. This CDR3 region has 15 residues. Trimming at V came to 4 bases and at J to 5 bases, leaving 10 bases not matched to a gene. The chain's CDR3 is CASSSRQGGRTEAFF. The CDR3 DNA reads as TGTGCCAGCAGCTCCCGACAGGGTGGAAGGACTGAAGCTTTCTTT.

In this sample, this clone turned up once. The chain employs TRBV5-1 and TRBJ2-5, with D maybe TRBD1 (5 bases). The CDR3 spans 14 residues. The V gene's germline CDR1 is SGHRS and CDR2 YFSETQ. The V end was cut by 3 bases, the J end by 4 bases, with 13 bases between. The CDR3 region has the DNA TGCGCCAGCAGCTCCTTTGGTGGGGCAGAGACCCAGTACTTC. It is translated as CASSSFGGAETQYF.

The chain couples TRBV2 to TRBJ2-3, with 8 bases lining up with TRBD2. Germline V gene lookup returns CDR1 SNHLY and CDR2 FYNNEI. There are 16 residues in the CDR3. With 5 bases clipped from V and 1 base from J, the junction kept 8 bases outside the gene matches. CDR3 in DNA: TGTGCCAGCAGTCGGGCGACTAGCGCCCGCACAGATACGCAGTATTTT. It codes for CASSRATSARTDTQYF.

This chain connects TRBV28 to TRBJ2-1, with a possible D match to TRBD1 (5 bases). The CDR3 length is 15 residues. Germline CDR1 and CDR2: MDHEN and SYDVKM. V gave up 2 bases and J gave up 4 bases, with 12 bases separating them. CDR3 in amino acids: CASSLEGVSYNEQFF. CDR3 nucleotides: TGTGCCAGCAGTTTAGAAGGGGTGTCGTACAATGAGCAGTTCTTC. The variable domain in full, completed from reference TRBV28 and TRBJ2-1, reads DVKVTQSSRYLVKRTGEKVFLECVQDMDHENMFWYRQDPGLGLRLIYFSYDVKMKEKGDIPEGYSVSREKKERFSLILESASTNQTSMYLCASSLEGVSYNEQFFGPGTRLTVL.

In DNA form, the CDR3 reads TGCGCCAGCAGTGAGTCACCGGACAGGGATACGCAGTATTTT. Amino acids: CASSESPDRDTQYF. The chain recombines TRBV10-1 with TRBJ2-3; 7 positions match TRBD1. The CDR3 is made up of 14 amino acids. Germline V gives CDR1 WNHNN, CDR2 SYGVQD (reference sequence). V gave up 0 bases and J gave up 6 bases; unmatched junction bases: 3.

This clone showed up just once. The chain is built from TRBV5-1 and TRBJ1-1; possibly TRBD1 for D (5 bases). V was shortened by 1 base and J by 1 base, with 11 bases between the two germline ends. Germline values: CDR1 SGHRS, CDR2 YFSETQ. The CDR3 extends over 15 amino acids. The CDR3 sequence: CASSLTTTENTEAFF. CDR3 bases: TGCGCCAGCAGCTTGACCACGACAGAGAACACTGAAGCTTTCTTT.

CDR3 bases: TGTGCCAGTTCTAGACGGGAGGGCTTCTACGAGCAGTACTTC. Its protein is CASSRREGFYEQYF. This chain uses TRBV19 with TRBJ2-7; 8 nucleotides match TRBD2. The CDR3 spans 14 residues. The V segment lost 8 bases and the J segment 3 bases; nucleotides outside the gene matches: 9. The germline V gene encodes CDR1 LNHDA and CDR2 SQIVND (reference sequence).